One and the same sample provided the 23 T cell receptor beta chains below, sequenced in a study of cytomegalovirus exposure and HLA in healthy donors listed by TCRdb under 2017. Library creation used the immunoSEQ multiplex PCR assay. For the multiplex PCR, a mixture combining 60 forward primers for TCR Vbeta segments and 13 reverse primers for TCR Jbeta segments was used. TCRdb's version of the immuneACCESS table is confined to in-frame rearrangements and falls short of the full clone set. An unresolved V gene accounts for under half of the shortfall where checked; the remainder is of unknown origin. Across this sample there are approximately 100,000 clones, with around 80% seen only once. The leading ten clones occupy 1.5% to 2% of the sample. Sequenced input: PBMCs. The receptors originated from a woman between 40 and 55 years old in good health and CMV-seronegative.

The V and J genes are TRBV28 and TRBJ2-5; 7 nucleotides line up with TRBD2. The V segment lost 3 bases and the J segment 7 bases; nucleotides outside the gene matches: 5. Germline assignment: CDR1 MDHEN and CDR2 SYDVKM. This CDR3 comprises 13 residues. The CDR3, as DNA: TGTGCCAGCAGTTTGGGGGGGATTGTGACCCAGTACTTC. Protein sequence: CASSLGGIVTQYF. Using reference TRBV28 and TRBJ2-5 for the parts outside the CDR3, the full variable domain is DVKVTQSSRYLVKRTGEKVFLECVQDMDHENMFWYRQDPGLGLRLIYFSYDVKMKEKGDIPEGYSVSREKKERFSLILESASTNQTSMYLCASSLGGIVTQYFGPGTRLLVL.

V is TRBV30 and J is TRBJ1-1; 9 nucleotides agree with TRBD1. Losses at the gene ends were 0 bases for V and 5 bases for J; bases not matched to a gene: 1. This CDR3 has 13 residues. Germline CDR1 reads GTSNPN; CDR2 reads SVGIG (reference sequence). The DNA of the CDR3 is TGTGCCTGGAGTGTACAGGGGGCAACTGAAGCTTTCTTT. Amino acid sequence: CAWSVQGATEAFF.

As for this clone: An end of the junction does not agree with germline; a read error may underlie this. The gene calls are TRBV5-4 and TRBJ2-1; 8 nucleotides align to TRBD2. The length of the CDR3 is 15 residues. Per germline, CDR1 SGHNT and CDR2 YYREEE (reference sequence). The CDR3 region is CVSSPASGGYNEQFF. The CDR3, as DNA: TGTGTCAGCAGCCCGGCCAGCGGGGGCTACAATGAGCAGTTCTTC.

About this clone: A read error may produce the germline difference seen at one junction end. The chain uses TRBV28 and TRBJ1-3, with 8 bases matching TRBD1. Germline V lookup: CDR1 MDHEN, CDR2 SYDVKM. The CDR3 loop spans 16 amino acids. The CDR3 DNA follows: TGTGCCAGCACTTTAGGGACAGGCTTATCTGGAAACACCATATATTTT. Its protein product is CASTLGTGLSGNTIYF. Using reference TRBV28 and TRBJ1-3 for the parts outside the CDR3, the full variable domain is DVKVTQSSRYLVKRTGEKVFLECVQDMDHENMFWYRQDPGLGLRLIYFSYDVKMKEKGDIPEGYSVSREKKERFSLILESASTNQTSMYLCASTLGTGLSGNTIYFGEGSWLTVV.

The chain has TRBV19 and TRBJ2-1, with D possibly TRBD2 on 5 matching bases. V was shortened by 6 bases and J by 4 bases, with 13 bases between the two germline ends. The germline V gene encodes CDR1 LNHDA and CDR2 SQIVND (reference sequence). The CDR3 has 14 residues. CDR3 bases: TGTGCCAGTAGCGGGATCGTTCGTTACAATGAGCAGTTCTTC. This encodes CASSGIVRYNEQFF.

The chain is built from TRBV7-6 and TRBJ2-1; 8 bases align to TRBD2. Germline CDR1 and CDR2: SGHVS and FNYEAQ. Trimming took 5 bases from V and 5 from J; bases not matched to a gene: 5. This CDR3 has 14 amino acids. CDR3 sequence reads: CASSARGGHNEQFF. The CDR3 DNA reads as TGTGCCAGCAGCGCTCGGGGGGGCCACAATGAGCAGTTCTTC.

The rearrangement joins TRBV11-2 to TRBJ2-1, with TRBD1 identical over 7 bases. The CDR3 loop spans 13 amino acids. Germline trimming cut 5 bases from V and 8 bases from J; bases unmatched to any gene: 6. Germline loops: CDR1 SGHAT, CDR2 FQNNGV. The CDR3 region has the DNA TGTGCCAGCAGCCCACAGGGGCTCGATGAGCAGTTCTTC. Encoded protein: CASSPQGLDEQFF.

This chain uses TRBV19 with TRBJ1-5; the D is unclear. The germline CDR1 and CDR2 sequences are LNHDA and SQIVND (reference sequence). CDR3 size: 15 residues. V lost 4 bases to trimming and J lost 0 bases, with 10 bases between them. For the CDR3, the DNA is TGTGCCAGTAGTACCGCCGGAGTTAGCAATCAGCCCCAGCATTTT. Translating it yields CASSTAGVSNQPQHF.

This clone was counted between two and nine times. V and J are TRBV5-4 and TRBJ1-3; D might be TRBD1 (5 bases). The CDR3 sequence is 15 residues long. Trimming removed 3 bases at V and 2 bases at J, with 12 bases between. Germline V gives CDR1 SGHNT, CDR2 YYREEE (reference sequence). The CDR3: CASSSGWGAGNTIYF. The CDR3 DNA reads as TGTGCCAGCAGCTCAGGGTGGGGTGCTGGAAACACCATATATTTT.

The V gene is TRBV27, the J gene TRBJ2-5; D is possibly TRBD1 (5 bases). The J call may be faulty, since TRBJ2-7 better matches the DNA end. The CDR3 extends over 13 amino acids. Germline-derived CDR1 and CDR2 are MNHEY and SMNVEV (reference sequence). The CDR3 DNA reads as TGTGCCAGCAGCAGTCAGGGTCCCTACGAGCAGTACTTC. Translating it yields CASSSQGPYEQYF.

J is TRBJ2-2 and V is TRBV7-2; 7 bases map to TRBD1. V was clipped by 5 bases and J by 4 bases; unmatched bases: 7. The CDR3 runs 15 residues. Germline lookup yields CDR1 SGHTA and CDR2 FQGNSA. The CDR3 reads CASSPNDRVTGELFF. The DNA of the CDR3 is TGTGCCAGCAGCCCCAACGACAGGGTCACCGGGGAGCTGTTTTTT. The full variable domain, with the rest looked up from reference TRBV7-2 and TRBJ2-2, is GAGVSQSPSNKVTEKGKDVELRCDPISGHTALYWYRQSLGQGLEFLIYFQGNSAPDKSGLPSDRFSAERTGGSVSTLTIQRTQQEDSAVYLCASSPNDRVTGELFFGEGSRLTVL.

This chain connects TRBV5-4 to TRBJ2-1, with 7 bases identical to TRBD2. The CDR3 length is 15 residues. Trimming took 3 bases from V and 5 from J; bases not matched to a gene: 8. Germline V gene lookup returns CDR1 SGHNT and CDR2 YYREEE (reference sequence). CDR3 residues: CASSSGGSVNNEQFF. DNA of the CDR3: TGTGCCAGCAGCTCGGGAGGTTCGGTTAACAATGAGCAGTTCTTC.

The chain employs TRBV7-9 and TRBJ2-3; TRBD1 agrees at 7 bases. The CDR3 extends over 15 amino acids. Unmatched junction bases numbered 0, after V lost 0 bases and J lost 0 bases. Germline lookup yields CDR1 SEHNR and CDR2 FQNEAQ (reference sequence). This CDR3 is CASSLAGQSTDTQYF. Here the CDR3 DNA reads TGTGCCAGCAGCTTAGCGGGACAGAGCACAGATACGCAGTATTTT. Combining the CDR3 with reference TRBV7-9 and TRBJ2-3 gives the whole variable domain DTGVSQNPRHKITKRGQNVTFRCDPISEHNRLYWYRQTLGQGPEFLTYFQNEAQLEKSRLLSDRFSAERPKGSFSTLEIQRTEQGDSAMYLCASSLAGQSTDTQYFGPGTRLTVL.

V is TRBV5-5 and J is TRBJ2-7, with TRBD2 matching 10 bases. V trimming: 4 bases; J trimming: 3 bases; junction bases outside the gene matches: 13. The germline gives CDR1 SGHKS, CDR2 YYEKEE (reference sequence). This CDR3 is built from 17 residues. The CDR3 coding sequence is TGTGCCAGCAGCACGCAGTTTGCTAGCGGGAGTTTCTACGAGCAGTACTTC. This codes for CASSTQFASGSFYEQYF.

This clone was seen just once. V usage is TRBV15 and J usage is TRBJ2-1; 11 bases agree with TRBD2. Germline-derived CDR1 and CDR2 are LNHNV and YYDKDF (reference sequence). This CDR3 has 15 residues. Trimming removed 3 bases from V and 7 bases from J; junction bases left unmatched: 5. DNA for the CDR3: TGTGCCACCAGCAGCGGGACTAGCGGTCCAAATGAGCAGTTCTTC. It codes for CATSSGTSGPNEQFF.

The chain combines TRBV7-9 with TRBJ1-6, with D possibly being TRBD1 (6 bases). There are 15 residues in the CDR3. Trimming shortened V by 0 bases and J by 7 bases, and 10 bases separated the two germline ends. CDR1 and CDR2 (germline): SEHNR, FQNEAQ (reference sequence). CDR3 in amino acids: CASSLAETGNSPLHF. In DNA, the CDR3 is TGTGCCAGCAGCTTAGCGGAGACAGGCAATTCACCCCTCCACTTT.

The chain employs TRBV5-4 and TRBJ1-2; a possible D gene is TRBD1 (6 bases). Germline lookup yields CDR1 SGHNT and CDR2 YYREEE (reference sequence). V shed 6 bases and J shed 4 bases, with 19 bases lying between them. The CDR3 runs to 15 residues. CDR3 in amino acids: CASTPQWGGAYGYTF. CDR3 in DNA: TGTGCCAGCACCCCCCAGTGGGGGGGGGCCTATGGCTACACCTTC.

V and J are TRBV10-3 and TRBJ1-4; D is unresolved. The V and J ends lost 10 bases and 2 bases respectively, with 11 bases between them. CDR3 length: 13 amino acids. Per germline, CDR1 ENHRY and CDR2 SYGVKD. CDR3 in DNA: TGTGCCACCGGCGTACAGACTAATGAAAAACTGTTTTTT. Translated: CATGVQTNEKLFF.

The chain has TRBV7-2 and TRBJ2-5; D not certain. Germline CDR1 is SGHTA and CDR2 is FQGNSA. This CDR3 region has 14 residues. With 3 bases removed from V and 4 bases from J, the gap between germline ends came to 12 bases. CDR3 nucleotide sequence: TGTGCCAGCAGCTTTCCTAGTATTATAGAGACCCAGTACTTC. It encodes CASSFPSIIETQYF. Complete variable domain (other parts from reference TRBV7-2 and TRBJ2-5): GAGVSQSPSNKVTEKGKDVELRCDPISGHTALYWYRQSLGQGLEFLIYFQGNSAPDKSGLPSDRFSAERTGGSVSTLTIQRTQQEDSAVYLCASSFPSIIETQYFGPGTRLLVL.

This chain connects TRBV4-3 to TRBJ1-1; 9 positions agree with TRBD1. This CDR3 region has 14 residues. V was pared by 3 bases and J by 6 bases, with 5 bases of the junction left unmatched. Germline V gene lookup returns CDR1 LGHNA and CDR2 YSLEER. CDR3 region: CASSHIQGAAEAFF. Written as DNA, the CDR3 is TGCGCCAGCAGCCATATACAGGGGGCGGCTGAAGCTTTCTTT.

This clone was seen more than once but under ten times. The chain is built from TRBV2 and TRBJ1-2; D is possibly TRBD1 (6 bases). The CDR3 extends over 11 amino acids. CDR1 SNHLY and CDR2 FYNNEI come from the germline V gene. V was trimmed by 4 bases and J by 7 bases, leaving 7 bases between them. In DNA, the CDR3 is TGTGCCAGCAGTGGAGGGGGTGGCTACACCTTC. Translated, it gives CASSGGGGYTF.

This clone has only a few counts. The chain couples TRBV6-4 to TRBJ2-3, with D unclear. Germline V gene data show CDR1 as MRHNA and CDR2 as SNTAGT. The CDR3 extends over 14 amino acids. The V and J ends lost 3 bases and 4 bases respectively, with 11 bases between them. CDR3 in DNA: TGTGCCAGCAGTGAGAGGCTAGAGGCAGATACGCAGTATTTT. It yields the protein CASSERLEADTQYF.

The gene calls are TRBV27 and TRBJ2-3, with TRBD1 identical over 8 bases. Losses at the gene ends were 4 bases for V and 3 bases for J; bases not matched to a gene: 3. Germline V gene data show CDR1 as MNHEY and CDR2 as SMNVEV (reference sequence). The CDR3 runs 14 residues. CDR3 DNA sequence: TGTGCCAGCAGTTACCGGACAGGGACAGATACGCAGTATTTT. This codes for CASSYRTGTDTQYF.